This entry features one T cell receptor (beta chain) sequence. This specimen belongs to a study of blood T cell repertoires in COVID-19. Study-wide background: T cells, B-cell-depleted T cells, or PBMCs provided the cDNA or gDNA that served as material.

Deletions cut 7 bases from V and 0 bases from J, with 13 bases between. The CDR3 is made up of 15 amino acids. The germline V gene has CDR1 LNHDA and CDR2 SQIVND (reference sequence). The table came from immunoSEQ multiplex PCR; TCRdb's copy has only in-frame clones and leaves some out. The data hold about 110,000 clones, with about 85% observed a single time. This receptor was identified in a man in his fifties with acute or convalescent COVID-19. The V call is TRBV19, the J call TRBJ2-1; D remains unclear. Sequencing used peripheral blood. As DNA, the CDR3 is TGTGCCAGTACCCAAACTATAAGCTCCTACAATGAGCAGTTCTTC. It yields the protein CASTQTISSYNEQFF.